This T cell receptor (beta chain) was documented in a study of regulatory T cells in long-lasting Graves disease. Study-wide context: More than 5 years of antithyroid drugs with positive TSH receptor antibodies defined persistent Graves' disease.

Study results and caveats: Favored usage of TRBV28, TRBJ1-2 and TRBJ2-5 was recorded in persistent disease. Persistent Graves' patients had lower TCR diversity than newly diagnosed ones. Small sample size may have lowered accuracy.

Germline V CDR1 and CDR2: SGHVS, FNYEAQ. V shed 2 bases and J shed 0 bases, with 14 bases lying between them. This CDR3 comprises 17 residues. Libraries of TCR beta came from iRepertoire HTBI primers plus Arm-PCR of CDR3 regions. Using its own MiXCR run on the multiplex PCR reads, TCRdb lists one record per CDR3 protein. The table includes almost 350,000 distinct CDR3 sequences, 20% detected once. This clonotype was recorded a few times. Its antigen is unidentified. The time point: persistent/refractory GD, antithyroid drugs over 5 years with positive TRAb. Preparation of the TCR library used RNA extracted from PBMCs.

The sequence was collected from a female donor with Graves disease. Sample: peripheral blood mononuclear cells (PBMCs), taken when the disease was refractory, from a patient treated with antithyroid drugs. V is TRBV7-6 and J is TRBJ1-5; possible D gene TRBD1, 6 bases. The CDR3 loop reads CASSLTQGSYSNQPQHF. For the CDR3, the DNA is TGTGCCAGCAGCTTAACACAGGGCTCCTATAGCAATCAGCCCCAGCATTTT.